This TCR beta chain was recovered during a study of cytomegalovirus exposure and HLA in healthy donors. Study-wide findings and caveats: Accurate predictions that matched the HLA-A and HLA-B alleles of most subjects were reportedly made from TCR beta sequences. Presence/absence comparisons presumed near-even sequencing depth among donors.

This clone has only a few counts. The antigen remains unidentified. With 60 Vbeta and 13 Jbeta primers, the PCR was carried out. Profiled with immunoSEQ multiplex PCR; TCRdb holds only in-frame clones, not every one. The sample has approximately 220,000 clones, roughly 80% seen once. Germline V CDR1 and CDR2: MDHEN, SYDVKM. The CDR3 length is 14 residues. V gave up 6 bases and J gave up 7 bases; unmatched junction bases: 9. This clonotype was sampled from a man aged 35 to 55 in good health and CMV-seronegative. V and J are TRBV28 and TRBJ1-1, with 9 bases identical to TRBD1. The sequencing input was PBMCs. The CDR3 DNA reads TGTGCCAGCAGGCTGACAGGGGGAAATCGTGAAGCTTTCTTT. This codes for CASRLTGGNREAFF.